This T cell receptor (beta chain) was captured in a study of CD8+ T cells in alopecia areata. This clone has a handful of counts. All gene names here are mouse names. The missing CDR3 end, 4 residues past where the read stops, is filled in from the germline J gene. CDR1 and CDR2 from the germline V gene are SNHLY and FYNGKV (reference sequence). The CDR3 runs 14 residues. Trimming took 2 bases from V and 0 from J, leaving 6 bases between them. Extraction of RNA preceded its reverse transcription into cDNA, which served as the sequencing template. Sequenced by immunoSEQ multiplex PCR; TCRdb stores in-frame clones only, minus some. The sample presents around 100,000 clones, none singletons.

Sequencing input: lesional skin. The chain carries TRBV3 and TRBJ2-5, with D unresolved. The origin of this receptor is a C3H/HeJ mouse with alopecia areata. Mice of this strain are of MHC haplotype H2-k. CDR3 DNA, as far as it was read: TGTGCCAGCAGCTTACAGGTTAACCAAGAC. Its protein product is CASSLQVNQD. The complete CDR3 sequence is CASSLQVNQDTQYF.